Listed here is a single T cell receptor (beta chain). This clonotype has a count of ten or more. Its antigen is not yet known. No quality values exist for individual bases; no much larger clone is one base distant. CDR3 length: 19 amino acids, cysteine to phenylalanine. The DNA shown is the 57-base CDR3, in frame from base 1. In the germline V gene, CDR1 corresponds to SGHRS and CDR2 to YFSETQ. Cut back by 4 bases and 1 base, the V and J ends lie 26 bases apart. This entry belongs to a study of T cells after yellow fever vaccination (dated 2019 in TCRdb). Regarding the complete study: The SMART-Seq v4 Ultra Low Input RNA kit was used to prepare libraries from fractions with low cell numbers. To follow T-cell clones before and after primary and booster YFV17D yellow fever vaccination, bulk TCR alpha and beta repertoires were sequenced over time. Two healthy male donors, one aged 18 to 29 and one aged 30 to 40 years, made up the cohort. Blood samples were taken at several timepoints before and after primary and secondary immunization, and bulk PBMC replicates and cell subsets were isolated. Findings and caveats that apply to the study as a whole: After the booster, most of the clones that had expanded following primary vaccination were detected again (just under 97% of CD4 and 88% of CD8), which suggests that memory was broadly maintained. Computational filtering was required because FACS-sorted repertoires could contain abundant contaminating clonotypes from the bulk population. The secondary T-cell response was weaker than the primary response but faster, peaking on day 5 instead of day 15. A small share of clonotypes occurred in both CD4 and CD8 compartments, likely arising from convergent recombination. Only two donors were included in the study, so the extent to which the findings can be generalized is limited.

The treatment or condition label for this specimen denotes: live attenuated yellow fever vaccine strain. At each blood-draw timepoint, two biological replicates of bulk PBMCs were obtained. A standard Ficoll-Paque protocol was used to isolate PBMCs from peripheral blood. RNA was extracted with TriZol from bulk PBMCs, CD4 and CD8 fractions, and dextramer-positive and dextramer-negative fractions. Synthesis of TCR cDNA relied on 5'RACE template switching, a step that introduced a universal primer site along with unique molecular identifiers. Priming for cDNA synthesis came from both the TCR alpha and TCR beta constant segments. Two PCR steps were used to amplify libraries, with sample barcodes and sequencing adapters being added in the second step. Sequencing of libraries was done on Illumina HiSeq 2500 (2x100 bp) or NovaSeq (2x150 bp). The original methods were these. MIGEC handled demultiplexing of reads and collapsing into UMI consensus sequences, while MiXCR performed V(D)J alignment. Clonotypes responding to the vaccine were identified with edgeR on replicate PBMC samples, with the criteria of FDR below 0.01 and a log2 fold change above 5 up to day 15. Each bulk clonotype received a CD4 or CD8 identity based on whether the sequenced CD4 or CD8 repertoire contained that clonotype at higher abundance. TCRdb passed the public sequencing reads through fastp at Q25 and MiXCR, retaining productive beta sequences. Every entry covers one CDR3 protein and lists the most common genes and DNA from its rows. V and J calls and clone size were set by TCRdb, not the authors. The sample data list approximately 300,000 distinct CDR3 sequences, and 6.8% of these were observed just once. The leading ten clones occupy 18% of the sample.

Sequenced here: PBMCs, sampled more than 40 days after the first yellow fever vaccination. The source is a man younger than 35 who received the YFV17D yellow fever vaccine. The chain is assembled from TRBV5-1 and TRBJ1-1; the D segment could be TRBD1, given 5 matching bases. The CDR3 region reads CASSMDGPGRKDGNTEAFF. Here is the DNA: TGCGCCAGCAGCATGGACGGACCGGGACGTAAAGATGGGAACACTGAAGCTTTCTTT.